This entry concerns a single TCR beta chain. The V gene's germline CDR1 is SGHNT and CDR2 YYREEE (reference sequence). The CDR3 has 14 amino acids. The ends were cut back, 4 bases at V and 3 bases at J, with 13 bases in the middle. PCR involved 60 Vbeta and 13 Jbeta primers. Profiled with immunoSEQ multiplex PCR; TCRdb holds only in-frame clones, not every one. The repertoire table contains some 180,000 clones. This record comes from a study of cytomegalovirus exposure and HLA in healthy donors. The V and J genes are TRBV5-4 and TRBJ2-5; a weak D match, TRBD1 (6 bases). Specimen: PBMCs. This clonotype originated in a man aged 30-40 years in good health and CMV-seronegative. This chain's CDR3 is CASSPKNREETQYF. The CDR3 DNA reads TGTGCCAGCAGCCCCAAGAACAGGGAAGAGACCCAGTACTTC. Filled out from reference TRBV5-4 and TRBJ2-5, the complete variable domain reads ETGVTQSPTHLIKTRGQQVTLRCSSQSGHNTVSWYQQALGQGPQFIFQYYREEENGRGNFPPRFSGLQFPNYSSELNVNALELDDSALYLCASSPKNREETQYFGPGTRLLVL.